This T cell receptor (beta chain) was sequenced for a study of blood T cell repertoires in COVID-19. As for the study in general: COVID-19 samples collected from the United States, Italy and Spain covered acute and convalescent phases. From T cells, B-cell-depleted T cells, or PBMCs came the material, which was cDNA or gDNA.

Germline V gene sequence: CDR1 SGHTA, CDR2 FQGNSA. V lost 4 bases, J lost 3 bases, and 14 bases stayed unmatched. This CDR3 comprises 18 residues. Clones were sequenced by immunoSEQ multiplex PCR, and TCRdb holds only the in-frame ones, with some missing. The profile shows about 200,000 clones, 80% to 85% of them singletons. This clone turned up a few times. This study enrolled people aged roughly 18 to 89 from about 24 US geographic areas. Cohort 3 recovered donors had two negative PCRs, clearance, or symptom resolution. The sample taken for sequencing was PBMCs or T cells enriched from blood (not recorded which). This TCR came from a man in his forties who had recovered from COVID-19. V and J are TRBV7-2 and TRBJ1-3, with 8 bases aligning to TRBD1. CDR3 DNA sequence: TGTGCCAGCAGCTCGACAGGGGTACCTCGATTGGGTGGAAACACCATATATTTT. It specifies CASSSTGVPRLGGNTIYF.